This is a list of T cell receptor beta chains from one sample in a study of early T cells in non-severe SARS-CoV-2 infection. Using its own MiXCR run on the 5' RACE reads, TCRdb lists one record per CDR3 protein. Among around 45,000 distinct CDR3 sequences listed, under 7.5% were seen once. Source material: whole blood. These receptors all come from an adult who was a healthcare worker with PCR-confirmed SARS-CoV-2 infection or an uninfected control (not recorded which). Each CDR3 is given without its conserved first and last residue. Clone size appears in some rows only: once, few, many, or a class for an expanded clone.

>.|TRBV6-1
ASSVIAGGRDTQY
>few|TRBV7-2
ASSLSFPVTQY
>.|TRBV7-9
ASSSWDRDYEQY
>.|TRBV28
ANSFPTGIYLYEQY
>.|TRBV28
ASIRGTGGTEAF
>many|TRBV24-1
ATAGTLTGELF
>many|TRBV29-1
SVRPDSLTYEQY
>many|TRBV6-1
ASSFDREEGYT
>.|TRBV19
ASSEGQGGNQPQH
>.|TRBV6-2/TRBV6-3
ASSYWDSLGDTQY
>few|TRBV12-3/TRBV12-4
ASSASGTLGELF
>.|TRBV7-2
ASSLMATEAF
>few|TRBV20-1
SARGLAGVRDTQY